Shown below are 2 T cell receptor beta chains from a single sample sequenced in a study of T cells in localized non-small cell lung cancer (dated by TCRdb to the early 2020s). Libraries were constructed by the immunoSEQ multiplex PCR assay. TCRdb re-hosts the immuneACCESS table, in-frame sequences only. Its copies lack some clones; in the studies checked, an unresolved V gene accounts for under half of them, and the cause for the rest is not known. The sample table lists around 96,000 clones, roughly 88% of them with a count of one. Over 3.5% of the sample goes to the ten largest clones. The sequences come from PBMCs, collected before any cancer treatment. The receptors stem from a woman aged 40-70 years with stage II squamous cell lung carcinoma.

This chain links TRBV9 with TRBJ2-7; 10 positions match TRBD1. The V and J ends lost 3 bases and 6 bases, in that order; junction bases with no gene match: 3. The length of the CDR3 is 13 residues. Germline CDR1 and CDR2: SGDLS and YYNGEE. In DNA form, the CDR3 reads TGTGCCAGCAGCGAGGGACAGGGGACCGAGCAGTACTTC. It specifies CASSEGQGTEQYF.

This clone was seen a single time. The chain uses TRBV19 and TRBJ2-3; the D is unclear. Trimming pared 7 bases from V and 4 bases from J, leaving 18 bases between. The germline CDR1 and CDR2 sequences are LNHDA and SQIVND (reference sequence). The CDR3 sequence is 15 residues long. CDR3 amino acids: CASTASGLSADTQYF. DNA of the CDR3: TGTGCCAGTACCGCCTCCGGCCTTAGTGCAGATACGCAGTATTTT. Drawing the rest from reference TRBV19 and TRBJ2-3, the complete variable domain is DGGITQSPKYLFRKEGQNVTLSCEQNLNHDAMYWYRQDPGQGLRLIYYSQIVNDFQKGDIAEGYSVSREKKESFPLTVTSAQKNPTAFYLCASTASGLSADTQYFGPGTRLTVL.